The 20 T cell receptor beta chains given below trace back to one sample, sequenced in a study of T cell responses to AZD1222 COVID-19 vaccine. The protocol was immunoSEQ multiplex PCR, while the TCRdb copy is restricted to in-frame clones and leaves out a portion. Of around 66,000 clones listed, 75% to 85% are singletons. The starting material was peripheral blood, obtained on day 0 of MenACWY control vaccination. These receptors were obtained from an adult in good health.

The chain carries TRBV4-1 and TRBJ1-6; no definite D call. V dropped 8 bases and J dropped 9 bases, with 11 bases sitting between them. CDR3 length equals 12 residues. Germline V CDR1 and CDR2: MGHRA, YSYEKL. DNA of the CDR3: TGCGCCAGCGGCCGCCTGAGTTCACCCCTCCACTTT. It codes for CASGRLSSPLHF.

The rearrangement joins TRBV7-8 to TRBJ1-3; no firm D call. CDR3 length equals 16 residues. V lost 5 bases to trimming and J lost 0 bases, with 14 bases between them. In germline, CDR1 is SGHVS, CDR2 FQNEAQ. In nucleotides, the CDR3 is TGTGCCAGCAGCCCTGCATCCCCCCCCTCTGGAAACACCATATATTTT. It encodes CASSPASPPSGNTIYF.

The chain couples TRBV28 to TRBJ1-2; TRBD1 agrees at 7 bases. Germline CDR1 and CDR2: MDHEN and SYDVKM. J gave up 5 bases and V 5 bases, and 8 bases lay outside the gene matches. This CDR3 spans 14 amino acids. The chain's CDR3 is CASSPALGQYGYTF. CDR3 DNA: TGTGCCAGCAGTCCTGCCTTGGGACAGTATGGCTACACCTTC.

The CDR3 loop reads CASSSGAPNSPLHF. As DNA, the CDR3 is TGTGCCAGCAGCTCAGGGGCCCCTAATTCACCCCTCCACTTT. V usage is TRBV11-2 and J usage is TRBJ1-6; D is possibly TRBD1 (6 bases). The CDR3 has 14 residues. Germline V gene sequence: CDR1 SGHAT, CDR2 FQNNGV. V dropped 4 bases and J dropped 6 bases, with 10 bases sitting between them.

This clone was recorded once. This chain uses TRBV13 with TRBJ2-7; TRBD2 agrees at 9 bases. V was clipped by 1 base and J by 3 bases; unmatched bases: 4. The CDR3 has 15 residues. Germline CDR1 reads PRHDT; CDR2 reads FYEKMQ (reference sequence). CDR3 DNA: TGTGCCAGCAGCTTAGTAGCTAGCGGGAACTACGAGCAGTACTTC. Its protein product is CASSLVASGNYEQYF.

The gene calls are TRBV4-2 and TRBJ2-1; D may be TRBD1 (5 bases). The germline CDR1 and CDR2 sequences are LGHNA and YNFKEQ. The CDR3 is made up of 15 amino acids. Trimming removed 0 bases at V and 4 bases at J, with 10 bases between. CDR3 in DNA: TGTGCCAGCAGCCAAGAGAATCAGGGATACAATGAGCAGTTCTTC. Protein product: CASSQENQGYNEQFF.

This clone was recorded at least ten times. The CDR3 is CASSLTTGDNEQFF. The DNA for the CDR3 is TGTGCCAGCAGCTTAACTACCGGGGACAATGAGCAGTTCTTC. This chain joins TRBV7-9 and TRBJ2-1; D may be TRBD2 (5 bases). V was clipped by 2 bases and J by 5 bases, with 10 bases between them. Germline V lookup: CDR1 SEHNR, CDR2 FQNEAQ (reference sequence). The CDR3 has 14 residues.

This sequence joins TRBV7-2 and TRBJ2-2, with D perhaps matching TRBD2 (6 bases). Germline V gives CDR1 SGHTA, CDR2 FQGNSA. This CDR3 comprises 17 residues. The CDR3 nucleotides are TGTGGGCCAGGGACCATTCCGGGACTTCAGAACACCGGGGAGCTGTTTTTT. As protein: CGPGTIPGLQNTGELFF.

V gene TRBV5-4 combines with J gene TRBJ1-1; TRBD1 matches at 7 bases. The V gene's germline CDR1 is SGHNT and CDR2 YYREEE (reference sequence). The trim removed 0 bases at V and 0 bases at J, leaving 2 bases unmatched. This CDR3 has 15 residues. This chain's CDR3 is CASSLGRGVNTEAFF. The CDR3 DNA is TGTGCCAGCAGCTTGGGCAGGGGGGTGAACACTGAAGCTTTCTTT.

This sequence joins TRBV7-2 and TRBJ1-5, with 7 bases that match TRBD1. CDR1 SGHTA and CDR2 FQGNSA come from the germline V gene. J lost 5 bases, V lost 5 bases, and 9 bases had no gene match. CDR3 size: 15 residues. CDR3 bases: TGTGCCAGCAGCCAGATGGGACAGCCTCATCAGCCCCAGCATTTT. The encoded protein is CASSQMGQPHQPQHF. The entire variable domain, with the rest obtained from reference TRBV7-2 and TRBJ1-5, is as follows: GAGVSQSPSNKVTEKGKDVELRCDPISGHTALYWYRQSLGQGLEFLIYFQGNSAPDKSGLPSDRFSAERTGGSVSTLTIQRTQQEDSAVYLCASSQMGQPHQPQHFGDGTRLSIL.

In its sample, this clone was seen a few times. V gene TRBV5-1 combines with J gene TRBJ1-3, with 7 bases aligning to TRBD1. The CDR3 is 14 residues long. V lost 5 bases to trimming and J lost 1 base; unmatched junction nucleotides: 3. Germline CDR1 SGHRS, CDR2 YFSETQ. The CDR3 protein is CASRPTGSGNTIYF. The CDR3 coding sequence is TGCGCCAGCAGACCGACAGGGTCTGGAAACACCATATATTTT.

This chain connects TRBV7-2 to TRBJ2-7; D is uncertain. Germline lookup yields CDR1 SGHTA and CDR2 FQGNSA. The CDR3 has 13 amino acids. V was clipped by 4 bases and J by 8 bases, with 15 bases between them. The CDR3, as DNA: TGTGCCAGCAGCTCCTCCCCGGCGGCGCAGCAGTACTTC. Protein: CASSSSPAAQQYF.

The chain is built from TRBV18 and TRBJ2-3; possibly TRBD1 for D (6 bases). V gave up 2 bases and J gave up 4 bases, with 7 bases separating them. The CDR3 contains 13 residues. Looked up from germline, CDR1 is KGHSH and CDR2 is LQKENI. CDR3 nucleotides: TGTGCCAGCTCACCAGGACAGTCAGATACGCAGTATTTT. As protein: CASSPGQSDTQYF.

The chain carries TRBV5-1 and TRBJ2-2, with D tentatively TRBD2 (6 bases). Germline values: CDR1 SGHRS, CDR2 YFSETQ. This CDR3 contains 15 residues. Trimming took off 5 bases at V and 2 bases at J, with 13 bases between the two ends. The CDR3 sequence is CASRTGTQNTGELFF. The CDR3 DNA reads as TGCGCCAGCAGGACCGGGACTCAAAACACCGGGGAGCTGTTTTTT.

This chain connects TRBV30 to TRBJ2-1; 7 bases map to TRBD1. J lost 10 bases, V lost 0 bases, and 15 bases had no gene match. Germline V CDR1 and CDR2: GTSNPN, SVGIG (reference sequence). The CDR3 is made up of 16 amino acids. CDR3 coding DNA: TGTGCCTGGAGTGTACGATTTGAGGGGGCCCGATCCGAGCAGTTCTTC. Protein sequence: CAWSVRFEGARSEQFF.

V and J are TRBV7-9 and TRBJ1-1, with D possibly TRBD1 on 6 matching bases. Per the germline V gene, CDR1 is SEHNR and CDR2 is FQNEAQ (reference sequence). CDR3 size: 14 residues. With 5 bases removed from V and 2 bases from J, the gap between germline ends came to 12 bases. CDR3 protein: CASSKGGGNTEAFF. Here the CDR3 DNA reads TGTGCCAGCAGCAAAGGAGGGGGTAACACTGAAGCTTTCTTT.

The CDR3 sequence is CSVYLGGTEAFF. Here the CDR3 DNA reads TGCAGCGTTTACCTAGGTGGGACTGAAGCTTTCTTT. The V call is TRBV29-1, the J call TRBJ1-1; D gene uncertain. Germline V lookup: CDR1 SQVTM, CDR2 ANQGSEA. V was cut by 5 bases and J by 5 bases, with 12 bases left in between. The CDR3 has 12 amino acids.

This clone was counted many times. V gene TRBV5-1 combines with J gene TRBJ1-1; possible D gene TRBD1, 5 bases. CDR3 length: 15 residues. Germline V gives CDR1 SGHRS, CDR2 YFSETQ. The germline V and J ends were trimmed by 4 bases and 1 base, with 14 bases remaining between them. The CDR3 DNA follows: TGCGCCAGCAGCGCCCGGTGGGGCGCGAACACTGAAGCTTTCTTT. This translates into CASSARWGANTEAFF. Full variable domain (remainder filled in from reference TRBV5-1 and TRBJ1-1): KAGVTQTPRYLIKTRGQQVTLSCSPISGHRSVSWYQQTPGQGLQFLFEYFSETQRNKGNFPGRFSGRQFSNSRSEMNVSTLELGDSALYLCASSARWGANTEAFFGQGTRLTVV.

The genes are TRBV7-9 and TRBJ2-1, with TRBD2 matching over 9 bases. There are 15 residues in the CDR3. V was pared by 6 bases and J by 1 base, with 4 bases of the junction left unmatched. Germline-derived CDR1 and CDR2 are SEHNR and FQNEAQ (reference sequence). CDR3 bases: TGTGCCAGCAGGAGCGGGGGGTCTTCCTACAATGAGCAGTTCTTC. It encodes CASRSGGSSYNEQFF. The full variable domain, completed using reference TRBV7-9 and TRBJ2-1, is DTGVSQNPRHKITKRGQNVTFRCDPISEHNRLYWYRQTLGQGPEFLTYFQNEAQLEKSRLLSDRFSAERPKGSFSTLEIQRTEQGDSAMYLCASRSGGSSYNEQFFGPGTRLTVL.

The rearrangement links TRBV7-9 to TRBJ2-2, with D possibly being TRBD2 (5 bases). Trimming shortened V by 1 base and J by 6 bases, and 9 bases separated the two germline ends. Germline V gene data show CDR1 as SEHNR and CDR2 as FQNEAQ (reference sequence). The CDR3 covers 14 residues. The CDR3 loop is CASSLGASSGELFF. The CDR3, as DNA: TGTGCCAGCAGCTTAGGAGCTAGCTCCGGGGAGCTGTTTTTT. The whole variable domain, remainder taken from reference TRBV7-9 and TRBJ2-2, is DTGVSQNPRHKITKRGQNVTFRCDPISEHNRLYWYRQTLGQGPEFLTYFQNEAQLEKSRLLSDRFSAERPKGSFSTLEIQRTEQGDSAMYLCASSLGASSGELFFGEGSRLTVL.